The 26 T cell receptor beta chains in this list originate from one sample, sequenced in a study of CD8+CD57+ T cells in acquired aplastic anemia. Profiling of TCR beta VDJ combinations and CDR3 sequences used genomic DNA as template. TCRdb re-called the reads through MiXCR, storing one row per CDR3 protein. Of 150,000 to 200,000 distinct CDR3 sequences listed, less than 55% are singletons. The sample consisted of sorted CD4+, CD8+, or CD8+CD57+ T cells (not recorded which) from PBMCs. All receptors come from a human donor in good health.

This rearrangement joins TRBV10-3 to TRBJ2-7; D may be TRBD1 (6 bases). The CDR3 covers 13 residues. Trimming shortened V by 2 bases and J by 5 bases, and 10 bases separated the two germline ends. The germline V gene encodes CDR1 ENHRY and CDR2 SYGVKD. CDR3 sequence reads: CAISERGTDEQYF. The CDR3 bases are TGTGCCATCAGTGAGAGGGGGACGGACGAGCAGTACTTC.

The chain joins TRBV9 to TRBJ1-6, with a tentative D call TRBD1 (6 bases). Germline CDR1 is SGDLS and CDR2 is YYNGEE. The CDR3 runs 15 residues. V gave up 0 bases and J gave up 4 bases, with 8 bases separating them. Written as DNA, the CDR3 is TGTGCCAGCAGCGTAGGGACAGATTATAATTCACCCCTCCACTTT. Translating gives CASSVGTDYNSPLHF.

Many counts were recorded for this clonotype. A junction boundary mismatches the germline segment, possibly from a read error. The chain's CDR3 is CASSPQTGWGTDTQYF. In DNA form, the CDR3 reads TGTGCTAGCAGCCCTCAGACTGGCTGGGGGACAGATACGCAGTATTTT. V and J are TRBV7-7 and TRBJ2-3; possibly TRBD1 or TRBD2 for D (5 bases each). The CDR3 length is 16 residues. The germline gives CDR1 SSHAT, CDR2 FNYEAQ (reference sequence). The variable domain in full, completed from reference TRBV7-7 and TRBJ2-3, reads GAGVSQSPRYKVTKRGQDVTLRCDPISSHATLYWYQQALGQGPEFLTYFNYEAQPDKSGLPSDRFSAERPEGSISTLTIQRTEQRDSAMYRCASSPQTGWGTDTQYFGPGTRLTVL.

This chain links TRBV24-1 with TRBJ2-2; D is uncertain. Germline V gene data show CDR1 as KGHDR and CDR2 as SFDVKD. This CDR3 contains 17 residues. Trimming shortened V by 3 bases and J by 1 base, and 14 bases separated the two germline ends. The CDR3 nucleotides read TGTGCCACCAGTGATCCCCGTAAAGTGGAGAACACCGGGGAGCTGTTTTTT. Amino acid sequence: CATSDPRKVENTGELFF.

About this clonotype: Likely a read error: the CDR3 ends without its conserved phenylalanine or tryptophan. The chain combines TRBV16 with TRBJ1-6; 7 positions agree with TRBD1. Germline CDR1 and CDR2: KGHSY and FQNENV. The CDR3 has 15 amino acids. CDR3 DNA: TGTGCCAGCAACCAAGGGGGCAGGGATAATTCACCCCTCCACCTT. Protein: CASNQGGRDNSPLHL.

This chain connects TRBV24-1 to TRBJ2-1; 10 bases are shared with TRBD1. Trimming at V came to 2 bases and at J to 7 bases, leaving 4 bases not matched to a gene. The CDR3 has 15 amino acids. Per the germline V gene, CDR1 is KGHDR and CDR2 is SFDVKD. The CDR3 nucleotides read TGTGCCACCAGTGATTGGACAGGGGGGGGGAATGAGCAGTTCTTC. Translation: CATSDWTGGGNEQFF.

In the case of this clonotype: A read error may explain this, as a much larger clone is one base away. The chain has TRBV5-1 and TRBJ1-4, with TRBD1 as a possible D gene (6 bases). Germline CDR1 and CDR2: SGHRS and YFSETQ. The CDR3 consists of 14 residues. CDR3 sequence reads: CASSQGHPNGKLFF. The DNA for the CDR3 is TGCGCCAGCAGCCAGGGACATCCGAATGGAAAACTGTTTTTT.

Regarding this clonotype: Its ends do not fully match the called genes, so a read error is possible. The rearrangement links TRBV2 to TRBJ1-2, with D possibly matching TRBD1 (5 bases). The V gene's germline CDR1 is SNHLY and CDR2 FYNNEI. This CDR3 comprises 13 residues. CDR3 nucleotides: TGTGTCAGCGGGCCTGATGGGGCCTATGGCTACACCTTC. Residues: CVSGPDGAYGYTF.

This clonotype was detected only a few times. This chain joins TRBV7-3 and TRBJ2-7, with D hard to call. The ends were cut back, 8 bases at V and 3 bases at J, with 14 bases in the middle. Per the germline V gene, CDR1 is SGHTA and CDR2 is FQGTGA. The CDR3 consists of 13 residues. The chain's CDR3 is CASSKGPDYEQYF. CDR3 coding DNA: TGTGCCAGCTCCAAGGGCCCTGACTACGAGCAGTACTTC.

Concerning this clonotype itself: Sequence at one end of the junction differs from germline and may be a read error. V is TRBV7-9 and J is TRBJ1-1; TRBD1 might be the D (5 bases). There are 11 residues in the CDR3. The V gene's germline CDR1 is SEHNR and CDR2 FQNEAQ (reference sequence). The CDR3 coding sequence is TGCGCCACCGGGACGGCTAAAGAAGCTTTCTTT. It codes for CATGTAKEAFF.

This chain's CDR3 is CASSAGGNYGYTF. For the CDR3, the DNA is TGTGCCAGCAGCGCGGGTGGTAACTATGGCTACACCTTC. The V and J genes are TRBV28 and TRBJ1-2; D unresolved. CDR3 length equals 13 residues. Trimming removed 6 bases at V and 1 base at J, with 9 bases between. Germline-derived CDR1 and CDR2 are MDHEN and SYDVKM.

V usage is TRBV6-1 and J usage is TRBJ1-2, with D possibly TRBD1 on 6 matching bases. CDR1 is MNHNS, CDR2 SASEGT, per germline. V was pared by 7 bases and J by 4 bases, with 16 bases between. This CDR3 has 14 amino acids. CDR3 DNA: TGTGCCAGCACCAGAACCCGGGACACCTATGGCTACACCTTC. It codes for CASTRTRDTYGYTF.

This clonotype was recorded many times. CDR3 bases: TGCGCCAGCAGCTTGGGACGGACAGGCACCGGGGAGCTGTTTTTT. This codes for CASSLGRTGTGELFF. The chain is built from TRBV5-1 and TRBJ2-2; TRBD1 aligns across 7 bases. The CDR3 is 15 amino acids. Per the germline V gene, CDR1 is SGHRS and CDR2 is YFSETQ. With V trimmed by 0 bases and J by 4 bases, 3 bases remained unmatched.

In the case of this clonotype: Given a much more abundant clone one base away, this may be a read error. V is TRBV11-2 and J is TRBJ2-6, with 8 bases lining up with TRBD1. Germline-derived CDR1 and CDR2 are SGHAT and FQNNGV. The CDR3 is made up of 18 amino acids. The CDR3 protein is CVSSWTGTGLSGANVLTF. The DNA for the CDR3 is TGTGTCAGCAGCTGGACCGGGACAGGATTATCTGGGGCCAACGTCCTGACTTTC.

The chain has TRBV15 and TRBJ2-7; D unclear. The ends were cut back, 4 bases at V and 7 bases at J, with 14 bases in the middle. CDR1 and CDR2 (germline): LNHNV, YYDKDF (reference sequence). This CDR3 comprises 13 residues. This CDR3 reads CATSNMPSSEQYF. As DNA, the CDR3 is TGTGCCACCAGCAATATGCCCTCGAGTGAGCAGTACTTC.

This clonotype occurred many times. The chain couples TRBV15 to TRBJ2-5; 9 bases fit TRBD1. With 5 bases clipped from V and 5 bases from J, the junction kept 9 bases outside the gene matches. CDR1 and CDR2 (germline): LNHNV, YYDKDF (reference sequence). The CDR3 has 15 residues. This chain's CDR3 is CATSSRTGAGETQYF. The CDR3 DNA is TGTGCCACCAGCTCCCGGACAGGGGCGGGGGAGACCCAGTACTTC.

Many counts were recorded for this clonotype. The chain employs TRBV20-1 and TRBJ1-5; 11 bases line up with TRBD1. The CDR3 length is 16 residues. Losses at the gene ends were 1 base for V and 3 bases for J; bases not matched to a gene: 5. CDR1 is DFQATT, CDR2 SNEGSKA, per germline (reference sequence). This chain's CDR3 is CSARVGTGGLNQPQHF. The CDR3, as DNA: TGCAGTGCTAGAGTAGGGACAGGGGGACTCAATCAGCCCCAGCATTTT.

This chain joins TRBV6-1 and TRBJ1-4, with D maybe TRBD1 (6 bases). Germline V gene sequence: CDR1 MNHNS, CDR2 SASEGT. CDR3 length: 14 residues. Trimming shortened V by 7 bases and J by 7 bases, and 16 bases separated the two germline ends. The CDR3 is CASTGGGTSEKLFF. CDR3 DNA: TGTGCCAGCACCGGGGGAGGGACATCTGAAAAACTGTTTTTT.

This chain links TRBV6-1 with TRBJ1-2; D unresolved. Germline V gene sequence: CDR1 MNHNS, CDR2 SASEGT. Trimming stripped 8 bases from V and 6 bases from J, with 22 bases between. CDR3 length: 15 residues. CDR3 in DNA: TGTGCCAGCGGTGCCATCTCAGGCAATCGGAATGGCTACACCTTC. It encodes CASGAISGNRNGYTF.

V gene TRBV19 combines with J gene TRBJ1-3, with 9 bases identical to TRBD1. The length of the CDR3 is 14 residues. Germline lookup yields CDR1 LNHDA and CDR2 SQIVND (reference sequence). Trimming removed 6 bases from V and 2 bases from J; junction bases left unmatched: 2. The chain's CDR3 is CASRRDRAGNTIYF. The CDR3 bases are TGTGCCAGTAGAAGGGACAGGGCTGGAAACACCATATATTTT. The full variable domain, in which reference TRBV19 and TRBJ1-3 provide the parts outside the CDR3, is DGGITQSPKYLFRKEGQNVTLSCEQNLNHDAMYWYRQDPGQGLRLIYYSQIVNDFQKGDIAEGYSVSREKKESFPLTVTSAQKNPTAFYLCASRRDRAGNTIYFGEGSWLTVV.

A single count supports this clonotype. The chain has TRBV29-1 and TRBJ2-2; D gene unclear. The V end lost 7 bases, the J end lost 0 bases, and 12 bases lay between the germline ends. Germline V gene data show CDR1 as SQVTM and CDR2 as ANQGSEA. The CDR3 is 14 amino acids. The DNA for the CDR3 is TGCAGCGGTCTACGCGCCACGAACACCGGGGAGCTGTTTTTT. It yields the protein CSGLRATNTGELFF.

This chain connects TRBV7-2 to TRBJ1-2; D is unclear. The CDR3 consists of 14 residues. The germline V gene has CDR1 SGHTA and CDR2 FQGNSA. Trimming removed 4 bases at V and 7 bases at J, with 16 bases between. In nucleotides, the CDR3 is TGTGCCAGCAGCTCCGATGCGATAGGCAGTGGCTACACCTTC. It specifies CASSSDAIGSGYTF.

This clonotype showed up just a few times. Here the CDR3 DNA reads TGTGCCAGCTCAACGGGACTAGCGGGCCACTACGAGCAGTACTTC. Its translation: CASSTGLAGHYEQYF. V gene TRBV18 combines with J gene TRBJ2-7, with TRBD2 identical over 12 bases. V gave up 5 bases and J gave up 3 bases; unmatched junction bases: 5. The CDR3 extends over 15 amino acids. The germline gives CDR1 KGHSH, CDR2 LQKENI.

The V and J genes are TRBV24-1 and TRBJ2-5; D is undetermined. The V end lost 7 bases, the J end lost 4 bases, and 12 bases lay between the germline ends. Germline CDR1 reads KGHDR; CDR2 reads SFDVKD. CDR3 length: 13 amino acids. The CDR3 loop reads CATSEPTAETQYF. The CDR3 DNA sequence: TGTGCCACCAGCGAGCCTACCGCAGAGACCCAGTACTTC.

This CDR3 is CASSSAGIRVGELFF. CDR3 coding DNA: TGTGCCAGCAGTTCTGCGGGGATACGGGTCGGGGAGCTGTTTTTT. The chain links TRBV6-2 or TRBV6-3 to TRBJ2-2; perhaps TRBD2 as D (6 bases). The germline V and J ends were trimmed by 4 bases and 7 bases, with 16 bases remaining between them. Germline CDR1 and CDR2: MNHEY and SVGEGT. CDR3 size: 15 residues.

This rearrangement joins TRBV27 to TRBJ2-7, with TRBD1 identical over 10 bases. The CDR3 sequence is 17 residues long. V gave up 2 bases and J gave up 2 bases; unmatched junction bases: 9. The germline CDR1 and CDR2 sequences are MNHEY and SMNVEV (reference sequence). The CDR3 DNA is TGTGCCAGCAGTTTAGGGACAGGGGTTGAACGGGCCTACGAGCAGTACTTC. Its protein product is CASSLGTGVERAYEQYF.